A selection of T cell receptor beta chains follows, all from one sample in a study of T cells in Graves' hyperthyroidism and ophthalmopathy. MiXCR, run by TCRdb on the multiplex PCR reads, gives a single entry per CDR3 protein. In the table there are hundreds of thousands of distinct CDR3 sequences, 40% to 55% of which are singletons. Sequencing was carried out using peripheral blood or thyroid tissue (not recorded which). The receptors come from an adult man with Graves' disease, either hyperthyroidism or ophthalmopathy (not recorded which). Both conserved end residues are part of each CDR3. The D gene is left open where the match is weak. The size of a clone is reported for some rows only, either as once, few or many, or as a class for expanded clones.

>TRBV9|NA|NA|TRBJ1-6
TGTGCCACCAGAGCCCCCGGGCCTTCTAATTCACCCCTCCACTTT
CATRAPGPSNSPLHF
>TRBV7-2|NA|few|TRBJ2-5
TGTGCCAGCAGCGGCGGACCGCGGGGAATTGGAGAGACCCAGTACTTC
CASSGGPRGIGETQYF
>TRBV12-3/TRBV12-4|TRBD2|NA|TRBJ2-2
TGTGCCAGCTGTCGGGGGACTAGCGTGACCGGGGAGCTGTTTTTT
CASCRGTSVTGELFF
>TRBV5-1|NA|few|TRBJ1-2
TGCGCCAGCAGCTACCAGGGTACTTATGGCTACACCTTC
CASSYQGTYGYTF
>TRBV10-3|NA|NA|TRBJ1-2
TGTGCCATCAGTGAAGTCCCAGGGCCTAGAGGCTACACCTTC
CAISEVPGPRGYTF
>TRBV7-9|TRBD1|few|TRBJ1-6
TGTGCCAGCAGCGAAGGACAGGGTGGGTTGGATTCACCCCTCCACTTT
CASSEGQGGLDSPLHF
>TRBV10-3|NA|NA|TRBJ1-2
TGTGCTAGTGCCCGAGGGGTATGGGGCTACACCTTC
CASARGVWGYTF
>TRBV7-2|NA|many|TRBJ1-6
TGTGCCAGCAGCTTATCAGCTGGTCAGGGCGGCTCACCCCTCCACTTT
CASSLSAGQGGSPLHF
>TRBV6-5|NA|few|TRBJ2-5
TGTGCCAGCAGTAGTAGGGTGGGGGGACCCCAAGAGACCCAGTACTTC
CASSSRVGGPQETQYF
>TRBV2|NA|NA|TRBJ1-5
TGTGCCAGCAGTGAATTGGGGGCCCAGTATAGCAATCAGCCCCAGCATTTT
CASSELGAQYSNQPQHF
>TRBV29-1|NA|few|TRBJ1-1
TGCAGCGTCTCAACTGACGGGCTACGGACTGAAGCTTTCTTT
CSVSTDGLRTEAFF
>TRBV7-9|NA|NA|TRBJ2-2
TGTGCCAGCAGCCAAGAATGGGCCGGGGAGCTGTTTTTT
CASSQEWAGELFF
>TRBV7-9|NA|few|TRBJ1-2
TGTGCCAGCAGCTACCTGATAATTGGGTATGGCTACACCTTC
CASSYLIIGYGYTF
>TRBV7-9|NA|few|TRBJ1-6
TGTGCCAGCAGTTTGACTAAGGGATATAATTCACCCCTCCACTTT
CASSLTKGYNSPLHF
>TRBV7-2|TRBD1|NA|TRBJ2-5
TGTGCCAGCAGCTTAGCCGGGACAGGGAGAGTCGGAGAGACCCAGTACTTC
CASSLAGTGRVGETQYF
>TRBV2|NA|many|TRBJ1-4
TGTGCCAGCAGCGGGGGTAATGAAAAACTGTTTTTT
CASSGGNEKLFF
>TRBV15|NA|few|TRBJ1-5
TGTGCCACCAGCAGAAATGTAAATTGGCAGCCCCAGCATTTT
CATSRNVNWQPQHF